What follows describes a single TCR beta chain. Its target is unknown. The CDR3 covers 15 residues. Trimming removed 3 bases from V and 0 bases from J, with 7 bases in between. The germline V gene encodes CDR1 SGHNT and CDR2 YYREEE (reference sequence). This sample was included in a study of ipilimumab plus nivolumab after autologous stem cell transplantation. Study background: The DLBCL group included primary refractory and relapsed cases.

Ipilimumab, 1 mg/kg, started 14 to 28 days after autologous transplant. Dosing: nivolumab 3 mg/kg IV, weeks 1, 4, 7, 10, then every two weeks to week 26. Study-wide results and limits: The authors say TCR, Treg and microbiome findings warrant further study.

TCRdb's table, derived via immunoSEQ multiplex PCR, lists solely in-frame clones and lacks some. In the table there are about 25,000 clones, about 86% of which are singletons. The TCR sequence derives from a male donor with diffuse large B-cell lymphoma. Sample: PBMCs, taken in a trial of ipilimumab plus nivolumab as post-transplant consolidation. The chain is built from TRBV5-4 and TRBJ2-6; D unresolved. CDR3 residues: CASSSPHSGANVLTF. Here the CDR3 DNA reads TGTGCCAGCAGCTCCCCCCACTCTGGGGCCAACGTCCTGACTTTC.